One sample yielded the 9 T cell receptor beta chains listed below, sequenced in a study of blood T cell repertoires in COVID-19. Sequenced by immunoSEQ multiplex PCR; TCRdb stores in-frame clones only, minus some. The sample includes just under 150,000 clones, around 90% of them seen just once. The sequenced material came from peripheral blood. The origin of the receptors is a human donor in a cohort sampled during active COVID-19.

This clone appeared once. The CDR3 DNA sequence: TGTGCCAGCAGCTTAGCGCAACGGGGACAAGATACGCAGTATTTT. Translated: CASSLAQRGQDTQYF. The chain links TRBV7-9 to TRBJ2-3, with TRBD1 as a possible D gene (6 bases). Germline V CDR1 and CDR2: SEHNR, FQNEAQ (reference sequence). The CDR3 is 15 amino acids. V was pared by 0 bases and J by 5 bases, with 12 bases between.

CDR3 nucleotides: TGTGCCAGCAGCTTGGATGGAAGGGGTGGTTCACCCCTCCACTTT. Its translation is CASSLDGRGGSPLHF. The genes are TRBV5-6 and TRBJ1-6; maybe TRBD1 (5 bases). V lost 0 bases to trimming and J lost 9 bases, with 13 bases between them. The CDR3 extends over 15 amino acids. Germline lookup yields CDR1 SGHDT and CDR2 YYEEEE.

This rearrangement joins TRBV12-3 or TRBV12-4 to TRBJ2-2; D remains ambiguous. The CDR3 consists of 13 residues. Trimming removed 5 bases from V and 0 bases from J, with 4 bases in between. The CDR3 coding sequence is TGTGCCAGCAGTCCAACGAACACCGGGGAGCTGTTTTTT. It translates to CASSPTNTGELFF.

This rearrangement joins TRBV18 to TRBJ2-1; 9 positions match TRBD2. Germline V lookup: CDR1 KGHSH, CDR2 LQKENI. V dropped 3 bases and J dropped 0; count of bases not matched to a gene: 9. CDR3 length: 18 residues. CDR3 coding DNA: TGTGCCAGCTCACCGGCTTCTAGCGGGGACTACTCCTACAATGAGCAGTTCTTC. The encoded protein is CASSPASSGDYSYNEQFF.

This clone is a singleton in its sample. The chain joins TRBV11-2 to TRBJ2-3; D may be TRBD1 (6 bases). Trimming left V 1 base short and J 0 bases short, with 8 bases between. The CDR3 has 15 amino acids. Germline loops: CDR1 SGHAT, CDR2 FQNNGV. CDR3 sequence (DNA): TGTGCCAGCAGCTTAGGCGACAGGAGCACAGATACGCAGTATTTT. Residues: CASSLGDRSTDTQYF.

A word on this clone: The junction shows a germline mismatch at one end, possibly a read error. The CDR3 protein is CASTQLDGRVTGELFF. DNA of the CDR3: TGTGCCAGCACCCAACTTGACGGTCGGGTAACCGGGGAGCTGTTTTTT. This chain links TRBV3-1 (or the pseudogene TRBV3-2) with TRBJ2-2; D gene uncertain. This CDR3 is 16 amino acids long. CDR1 is LGHDT, CDR2 YNNKEL, per germline (reference sequence).

By frequency in the sample, this clone is large. The V call is TRBV11-3, the J call TRBJ1-1; the match to TRBD1 covers 7 bases. The trim removed 5 bases at V and 0 bases at J, leaving 6 bases unmatched. This CDR3 comprises 15 residues. CDR1 and CDR2 from the germline V gene are SGHNT and YENEEA. CDR3 protein: CASSVSGQMNTEAFF. The DNA of the CDR3 is TGTGCCAGCAGCGTCTCGGGACAGATGAACACTGAAGCTTTCTTT.

This clone was recorded a few times. The chain uses TRBV11-2 and TRBJ2-2, with 9 bases aligning to TRBD1. This CDR3 has 16 residues. From germline, CDR1 is SGHAT and CDR2 FQNNGV. Trimming cost V 5 bases and J 0 bases; bases outside gene matches: 4. For the CDR3, the DNA is TGTGCCAGCAGCCCCGGGGACAGGGCGAACACCGGGGAGCTGTTTTTT. Translation: CASSPGDRANTGELFF.

V and J are TRBV6-5 and TRBJ1-3; TRBD1 might be the D (5 bases). CDR3 length: 16 residues. Looked up from germline, CDR1 is MNHEY and CDR2 is SVGAGI. V dropped 0 bases and J dropped 4 bases, with 13 bases sitting between them. DNA of the CDR3: TGTGCCAGCAGTTACTCGTCTGGGGCAGGGGGAAACACCATATATTTT. This translates into CASSYSSGAGGNTIYF.